This is a list of T cell receptor beta chains from one sample in a study of identical twins. Using its own MiXCR run on the 5' RACE reads, TCRdb lists one record per CDR3 protein. Of some 500,000 distinct CDR3 sequences listed, under 25% are singletons. These sequences were also reported in another study, on T cells expressing NK-cell markers.

The sequencing input was CD4+ T cells sorted from blood. The receptors were gathered from a woman between 18 and 29 years old in good health. Both conserved end residues are part of each CDR3. The order of the fields is CDR3 protein, CDR3 DNA, J gene, CDR3 length, clone size, D gene, V gene. D genes are given only for firm matches. Size is stated for part of the rows, as once, few or many counts, or as a class when the clone is expanded.

cdr3_aa: CASSDGGSGYGYTF
cdr3_nt: TGTGCCAGCAGCGATGGGGGATCTGGGTATGGCTACACCTTC
j_call: TRBJ1-2
cdr3_length: 14
clone_size: NA
d_call: NA
v_call: TRBV7-9

cdr3_aa: CSASLGARVYEQYF
cdr3_nt: TGCAGTGCTAGCCTGGGCGCCAGGGTCTACGAGCAGTACTTC
j_call: TRBJ2-7
cdr3_length: 14
clone_size: few
d_call: NA
v_call: TRBV20-1

cdr3_aa: CASSSSTYGYTF
cdr3_nt: TGTGCCAGCAGTTCCTCGACTTATGGCTACACCTTC
j_call: TRBJ1-2
cdr3_length: 12
clone_size: many
d_call: NA
v_call: TRBV6-5

cdr3_aa: CASSSPKRGQGYEQYF
cdr3_nt: TGTGCCAGCAGTTCCCCCAAGAGGGGACAGGGGTACGAGCAGTACTTC
j_call: TRBJ2-7
cdr3_length: 16
clone_size: few
d_call: TRBD1
v_call: TRBV12-3/TRBV12-4

cdr3_aa: CASSLGWREASYEQYF
cdr3_nt: TGTGCCAGCAGCCTCGGTTGGCGGGAGGCAAGCTACGAGCAGTACTTC
j_call: TRBJ2-7
cdr3_length: 16
clone_size: NA
d_call: TRBD2
v_call: TRBV7-2

cdr3_aa: CASTPGTADFLQYF
cdr3_nt: TGTGCCAGCACCCCCGGGACAGCCGACTTTTTGCAGTACTTC
j_call: TRBJ2-7
cdr3_length: 14
clone_size: NA
d_call: TRBD1
v_call: TRBV7-2

cdr3_aa: CASSRLPGLAGGDGELFF
cdr3_nt: TGCGCCAGCAGCCGACTACCGGGACTAGCGGGAGGTGACGGGGAGCTGTTTTTT
j_call: TRBJ2-2
cdr3_length: 18
clone_size: few
d_call: TRBD2
v_call: TRBV5-1

cdr3_aa: CSVRRSGNTIYF
cdr3_nt: TGCAGCGTTAGGCGCTCTGGAAACACCATATATTTT
j_call: TRBJ1-3
cdr3_length: 12
clone_size: NA
d_call: NA
v_call: TRBV29-1

cdr3_aa: CSARSKGTGELFF
cdr3_nt: TGCAGTGCTAGATCAAAGGGTACCGGGGAGCTGTTTTTT
j_call: TRBJ2-2
cdr3_length: 13
clone_size: few
d_call: NA
v_call: TRBV20-1

cdr3_aa: CAIRNLQANTGELFF
cdr3_nt: TGTGCCATCAGAAATTTACAGGCGAACACCGGGGAGCTGTTTTTT
j_call: TRBJ2-2
cdr3_length: 15
clone_size: NA
d_call: NA
v_call: TRBV10-3

cdr3_aa: CASSEYRGTGIRYEKLFF
cdr3_nt: TGTGCCAGCAGTGAATATCGGGGGACCGGGATCCGGTATGAAAAACTGTTTTTT
j_call: TRBJ1-4
cdr3_length: 18
clone_size: NA
d_call: NA
v_call: TRBV6-1

cdr3_aa: CASSLRGGEKLFF
cdr3_nt: TGTGCCAGCAGTTTACGGGGTGGTGAAAAACTGTTTTTT
j_call: TRBJ1-4
cdr3_length: 13
clone_size: NA
d_call: NA
v_call: TRBV12-3/TRBV12-4

cdr3_aa: CASSQEWVPGYTF
cdr3_nt: TGTGCCAGCAGCCAAGAATGGGTCCCCGGCTACACCTTC
j_call: TRBJ1-2
cdr3_length: 13
clone_size: many
d_call: NA
v_call: TRBV3-1

cdr3_aa: CSFRRGLETQYF
cdr3_nt: TGCAGCTTCAGGAGGGGGCTGGAGACCCAGTACTTC
j_call: TRBJ2-5
cdr3_length: 12
clone_size: NA
d_call: NA
v_call: TRBV29-1

cdr3_aa: CASSRDRGGQPQHF
cdr3_nt: TGCGCCAGCAGCAGGGACAGGGGAGGTCAGCCCCAGCATTTT
j_call: TRBJ1-5
cdr3_length: 14
clone_size: NA
d_call: TRBD1
v_call: TRBV5-1

cdr3_aa: CASSLALGRTDTQYF
cdr3_nt: TGTGCCAGCAGTTTAGCGCTGGGCCGCACAGATACGCAGTATTTT
j_call: TRBJ2-3
cdr3_length: 15
clone_size: few
d_call: NA
v_call: TRBV12-3/TRBV12-4

cdr3_aa: CASKGLAGPVSYEQYF
cdr3_nt: TGTGCCAGCAAGGGGCTAGCGGGTCCTGTCTCCTACGAGCAGTACTTC
j_call: TRBJ2-7
cdr3_length: 16
clone_size: NA
d_call: TRBD2
v_call: TRBV6-2/TRBV6-3

cdr3_aa: CASSSSMINEQFF
cdr3_nt: TGCGCCAGCAGCTCCTCGATGATCAATGAGCAGTTCTTC
j_call: TRBJ2-1
cdr3_length: 13
clone_size: few
d_call: NA
v_call: TRBV5-1

cdr3_aa: CSASFGVTYEQYF
cdr3_nt: TGCAGTGCTAGTTTCGGAGTCACCTACGAGCAGTACTTC
j_call: TRBJ2-7
cdr3_length: 13
clone_size: NA
d_call: NA
v_call: TRBV20-1

cdr3_aa: CASSLGLPVYNEQFF
cdr3_nt: TGTGCCAGCAGCTTGGGACTACCTGTCTACAATGAGCAGTTCTTC
j_call: TRBJ2-1
cdr3_length: 15
clone_size: few
d_call: TRBD2
v_call: TRBV12-3/TRBV12-4

cdr3_aa: CSAPATPDTDTQYF
cdr3_nt: TGCAGTGCTCCGGCCACCCCGGACACAGATACGCAGTATTTT
j_call: TRBJ2-3
cdr3_length: 14
clone_size: few
d_call: NA
v_call: TRBV20-1

cdr3_aa: CASSQVGGGGVTEAFF
cdr3_nt: TGTGCCAGCAGCCAAGTGGGCGGAGGGGGAGTCACTGAAGCTTTCTTT
j_call: TRBJ1-1
cdr3_length: 16
clone_size: NA
d_call: NA
v_call: TRBV14

cdr3_aa: CASSIAGLNTEAFF
cdr3_nt: TGTGCCAGTAGTATAGCCGGACTGAACACTGAAGCTTTCTTT
j_call: TRBJ1-1
cdr3_length: 14
clone_size: few
d_call: NA
v_call: TRBV19

cdr3_aa: CASSPPSKNPDTQYF
cdr3_nt: TGTGCCAGCTCACCCCCTTCCAAAAATCCAGATACGCAGTATTTT
j_call: TRBJ2-3
cdr3_length: 15
clone_size: NA
d_call: NA
v_call: TRBV18

cdr3_aa: CASSLRRGLTDTQYF
cdr3_nt: TGTGCCAGCAGTTTAAGACGGGGACTCACAGATACGCAGTATTTT
j_call: TRBJ2-3
cdr3_length: 15
clone_size: NA
d_call: NA
v_call: TRBV12-3/TRBV12-4

cdr3_aa: CSARETAGGRLGSSYNEQFF
cdr3_nt: TGCAGTGCTAGAGAGACGGCGGGAGGGCGTTTGGGGAGCTCCTACAATGAGCAGTTCTTC
j_call: TRBJ2-1
cdr3_length: 20
clone_size: NA
d_call: TRBD2
v_call: TRBV20-1

cdr3_aa: CASSLSSSSGSTQYF
cdr3_nt: TGTGCCAGCAGCTTAAGTTCGTCGAGTGGATCTACGCAGTATTTT
j_call: TRBJ2-3
cdr3_length: 15
clone_size: NA
d_call: NA
v_call: TRBV11-2

cdr3_aa: CASSSRDTVQFF
cdr3_nt: TGTGCCAGCAGTTCCCGGGACACCGTTCAGTTCTTC
j_call: TRBJ2-1
cdr3_length: 12
clone_size: NA
d_call: NA
v_call: TRBV27

cdr3_aa: CSVIAGASDEQFF
cdr3_nt: TGCAGTGTAATAGCGGGTGCGTCGGATGAGCAGTTCTTC
j_call: TRBJ2-1
cdr3_length: 13
clone_size: NA
d_call: TRBD2
v_call: TRBV20-1

cdr3_aa: CSAQTSGRDTQYF
cdr3_nt: TGCAGTGCCCAGACTAGCGGGCGGGATACGCAGTATTTT
j_call: TRBJ2-3
cdr3_length: 13
clone_size: NA
d_call: TRBD2
v_call: TRBV20-1

cdr3_aa: CSSRAGQETQYF
cdr3_nt: TGCAGTTCGAGAGCCGGGCAAGAGACCCAGTACTTC
j_call: TRBJ2-5
cdr3_length: 12
clone_size: many
d_call: NA
v_call: TRBV20-1

cdr3_aa: CASSLARGGEAFF
cdr3_nt: TGTGCCAGCAGCTTAGCTAGGGGGGGTGAAGCTTTCTTT
j_call: TRBJ1-1
cdr3_length: 13
clone_size: NA
d_call: NA
v_call: TRBV7-9

cdr3_aa: CSASPASGNQETQYF
cdr3_nt: TGCAGTGCTAGTCCAGCTAGCGGGAACCAAGAGACCCAGTACTTC
j_call: TRBJ2-5
cdr3_length: 15
clone_size: NA
d_call: TRBD2
v_call: TRBV20-1

cdr3_aa: CAISERGSLVPDTQYF
cdr3_nt: TGTGCCATCAGTGAGAGGGGCTCCTTGGTTCCAGATACGCAGTATTTT
j_call: TRBJ2-3
cdr3_length: 16
clone_size: few
d_call: NA
v_call: TRBV10-3

cdr3_aa: CSARDDGTGDGYTF
cdr3_nt: TGCAGTGCTAGAGACGACGGGACAGGGGACGGCTACACCTTC
j_call: TRBJ1-2
cdr3_length: 14
clone_size: NA
d_call: TRBD1
v_call: TRBV20-1